This record looks at one T cell receptor beta chain sequence and its context. The table came from immunoSEQ multiplex PCR; TCRdb's copy has only in-frame clones and leaves some out. The data show about 150,000 clones, approximately 90% seen once. This entry belongs to a study of cytomegalovirus exposure and HLA in healthy donors. CDR3 size: 17 residues. The rearrangement uses TRBV21-1 and TRBJ1-1; TRBD1 reflects the table's D call only, with no check against the DNA. TRBV21-1 is classified as a pseudogene. Material for sequencing was PBMCs. This TCR came from a man aged 18 to 35 in good health and CMV-seronegative. The CDR3 loop is CASSGPGTGGLNTEAFF. CDR3 nucleotide sequence: TGTGCCAGCAGCGGCCCCGGGACAGGGGGCTTGAACACTGAAGCTTTCTTT.